This TCR beta chain was observed in a study of radiotherapy plus CTLA-4 blockade in lung cancer. It was focal radiation plus CTLA-4 blockade with ipilimumab that patients with chemo-refractory metastatic non-small-cell lung cancer received. This CDR3 is 14 amino acids long. After removal of 8 bases from V and 4 bases from J, the junction contained 9 bases not matched to a gene. Looked up from germline, CDR1 is MNHEY and CDR2 is SVGAGI. Comments on this clone: What it binds is not known.

General observations from the study: Radiotherapy was combined with ipilimumab, and tumor-derived TCR clones then expanded in blood. According to reports, early shifts in blood T cell clones, alongside interferon-beta, forecast response most accurately.

TCRdb's copy holds only in-frame clones and misses some; the assay was immunoSEQ multiplex PCR. The sample has under 40,000 clones; 60% to 75% are singletons. The V gene is TRBV6-5, the J gene TRBJ2-7; the match to TRBD1 covers 9 bases. The TCR was taken from a human donor with non-small cell lung cancer who had stable disease on radiotherapy plus ipilimumab. The sample consisted of peripheral blood, taken from a patient treated with radiotherapy plus ipilimumab. The CDR3 sequence: CASGYRGPRYEQYF. The CDR3 coding sequence is TGTGCCAGCGGCTACAGGGGGCCCAGGTACGAGCAGTACTTC.